This TCR beta chain was obtained from a study of T cell responses to AZD1222 COVID-19 vaccine. Repertoires were generated with immunoSEQ multiplex PCR, while TCRdb's copy carries only in-frame clones and drops some. The sample includes around 180,000 clones, 85% to 90% seen only once; the top ten take 6.9%. The CDR3 spans 15 residues. Germline CDR1 and CDR2: MNHNY and SVGAGI (reference sequence). V was shortened by 0 bases and J by 14 bases, with 22 bases between the two germline ends. In regard to this clone: Antigen unknown.

Broader study findings: Sampled repertoires all dated from after the peak T cell response. Vaccination with two AZD1222 doses was followed by a rise in Spike-specific TCR breadth and depth. Clonal diversity was possibly underestimated, and the donors were mostly white British, with more females. Baseline seropositivity characterized only a handful of AZD1222 recipients.

The sequence was collected from an adult in good health. The V call is TRBV6-6, the J call TRBJ1-2; no firm D call. Material: peripheral blood, obtained on day 0 of AZD1222 vaccination. CDR3 coding DNA: TGTGCCAGCAGTTACTCGATACTCCAGAATTCCCTATTAACCTTC. Residues: CASSYSILQNSLLTF.